Below, 28 T cell receptor beta chains from the same sample are listed, as sequenced in a study of blood T cell repertoires in COVID-19. Clones were sequenced by immunoSEQ multiplex PCR, and TCRdb holds only the in-frame ones, with some missing. The table shows over 400,000 clones, with 70% to 90% occurring only once. The sample taken for sequencing was peripheral blood. The receptors shown here come from a human donor in a cohort sampled during active COVID-19.

The rearrangement links TRBV3-1 (or the pseudogene TRBV3-2) to TRBJ2-7; 7 positions match TRBD2. The CDR3 extends over 17 amino acids. Germline V gene data show CDR1 as LGHDT and CDR2 as YNNKEL (reference sequence). V lost 0 bases, J lost 4 bases, and 12 bases stayed unmatched. The CDR3 DNA reads as TGTGCCAGCAGCCAAGATTTAAGGGGTCTAGCGGCTTACGAGCAGTACTTC. Translating it yields CASSQDLRGLAAYEQYF.

The genes are TRBV5-1 and TRBJ2-1; D call uncertain. V was trimmed by 0 bases and J by 9 bases, leaving 7 bases between them. The CDR3 spans 12 residues. Germline V CDR1 and CDR2: SGHRS, YFSETQ. The CDR3 protein is CASSLVNSEQFF. In DNA form, the CDR3 reads TGCGCCAGCAGCTTGGTGAATAGTGAGCAGTTCTTC.

In this sample, this clone turned up once. The CDR3 sequence: CASSKGATNEKLFF. The CDR3 nucleotides are TGTGCCAGCAGCAAGGGGGCAACTAATGAAAAACTGTTTTTT. This chain joins TRBV3-1 (or the pseudogene TRBV3-2) and TRBJ1-4; a possible D gene is TRBD1 (6 bases). This CDR3 comprises 14 residues. Trimming shortened V by 5 bases and J by 0 bases, and 7 bases separated the two germline ends. Germline V CDR1 and CDR2: LGHDT, YNNKEL (reference sequence).

The chain joins TRBV4-1 to TRBJ2-1; D remains ambiguous. The V end was cut by 4 bases, the J end by 1 base, with 11 bases between. CDR1 and CDR2 (germline): MGHRA, YSYEKL. CDR3 length equals 15 residues. The CDR3 protein is CASSRPEMSYNEQFF. In DNA, the CDR3 is TGCGCCAGCAGCCGCCCGGAGATGTCCTACAATGAGCAGTTCTTC.

In its sample, this clone was seen once. V usage is TRBV29-1 and J usage is TRBJ2-7, with TRBD1 matching 10 bases. Germline V gene sequence: CDR1 SQVTM, CDR2 ANQGSEA. The junction had 2 bases not matched to a gene; V was cut back by 4 bases and J by 5 bases. This CDR3 contains 12 residues. CDR3 protein: CSVGTGGDEQYF. The CDR3 nucleotides are TGCAGCGTTGGGACAGGGGGAGACGAGCAGTACTTC.

CDR3 in DNA: TGTGCCAGCAGCCAAGAATCACGAGCGATGTACAATGAGCAGTTCTTC. It is translated as CASSQESRAMYNEQFF. The chain recombines TRBV4-2 with TRBJ2-1; no firm D call. V was shortened by 0 bases and J by 4 bases, with 13 bases between the two germline ends. CDR3 length equals 16 residues. CDR1 LGHNA and CDR2 YNFKEQ come from the germline V gene.

V gene TRBV7-2 combines with J gene TRBJ2-5; a weak D match, TRBD2 (5 bases). The CDR3 sequence is 14 residues long. Looked up from germline, CDR1 is SGHTA and CDR2 is FQGNSA. The V gene lost 3 bases and the J gene lost 5 bases, with 13 bases spanning the gap. CDR3 in amino acids: CASSFLGRRETQYF. The CDR3 DNA sequence: TGTGCCAGCAGCTTTCTTGGTCGGAGGGAGACCCAGTACTTC.

V usage is TRBV19 and J usage is TRBJ1-6; 8 bases are shared with TRBD1. The CDR3 is made up of 15 amino acids. V shed 6 bases, J shed 10 bases, and the junction held 11 bases outside the gene matches. Per germline, CDR1 LNHDA and CDR2 SQIVND (reference sequence). The CDR3 nucleotides read TGTGCCAGTAGCCTAGTGGGACAGGACTCCTCACCCCTCCACTTT. Amino acid sequence: CASSLVGQDSSPLHF.

This clone has a single count. The CDR3 region is CASHRDRATYEQYF. CDR3 in DNA: TGTGCCAGCCACCGGGACAGGGCTACCTACGAGCAGTACTTC. This chain links TRBV28 with TRBJ2-7; 9 nucleotides match TRBD1. Germline V lookup: CDR1 MDHEN, CDR2 SYDVKM. The CDR3 sequence is 14 residues long. Unmatched junction bases numbered 7, after V lost 8 bases and J lost 2 bases.

The gene calls are TRBV11-2 and TRBJ1-1; TRBD1 matches 12 bases. J gave up 6 bases and V 5 bases, and 19 bases lay outside the gene matches. The germline V gene encodes CDR1 SGHAT and CDR2 FQNNGV. This CDR3 is 19 amino acids long. The CDR3 loop reads CASSKLRDAGTGGAAEAFF. The CDR3 bases are TGTGCCAGCAGCAAACTTCGGGATGCCGGGACAGGGGGCGCCGCTGAAGCTTTCTTT.

The rearrangement uses TRBV5-1 and TRBJ1-4; TRBD1 is a possible D gene (5 bases). Germline CDR1 and CDR2: SGHRS and YFSETQ. V lost 5 bases and J lost 0, with 8 bases in between. The CDR3 contains 14 residues. In DNA form, the CDR3 reads TGCGCCAGCAGTGAGACAGCAACTAATGAAAAACTGTTTTTT. It codes for CASSETATNEKLFF.

The chain links TRBV5-1 to TRBJ1-3, with 8 bases that match TRBD1. The J segment lost 0 bases and the V segment lost 7 bases, leaving 12 bases of the junction unmatched. This CDR3 contains 17 residues. The germline V gene has CDR1 SGHRS and CDR2 YFSETQ. The CDR3 protein is CASREGTGTFSGNTIYF. The CDR3, as DNA: TGCGCCAGCCGAGAGGGGACAGGCACATTCTCTGGAAACACCATATATTTT.

The sample holds one count of this clone. The chain joins TRBV6-2 or TRBV6-3 to TRBJ2-5; 13 bases align to TRBD2. Germline V gene lookup returns CDR1 MNHEY and CDR2 SVGEGT. The CDR3 covers 21 residues. With 0 bases clipped from V and 4 bases from J, the junction kept 17 bases outside the gene matches. CDR3 bases: TGTGCCAGCAGTTACTCGCCGGGACTAGCGGGAACCTTACTAAGAGGAGAGACCCAGTACTTC. Its protein is CASSYSPGLAGTLLRGETQYF.

The chain joins TRBV9 to TRBJ2-7; D is perhaps TRBD1 (7 bases). The V and J ends lost 3 bases and 0 bases respectively, with 13 bases between them. The CDR3 runs 15 residues. Germline CDR1 and CDR2: SGDLS and YYNGEE. CDR3 amino acids: CASSAQEGASYEQYF. In DNA form, the CDR3 reads TGTGCCAGCAGCGCCCAGGAGGGGGCCTCCTACGAGCAGTACTTC.

A remark on this clone: Other DNA variants within this sample encode the same CDR3. The chain combines TRBV3-1 (or the pseudogene TRBV3-2) with TRBJ2-7; 8 bases fit TRBD2. With 4 bases clipped from V and 2 bases from J, the junction kept 7 bases outside the gene matches. The CDR3 covers 15 residues. Germline CDR1 reads LGHDT; CDR2 reads YNNKEL (reference sequence). CDR3 in DNA: TGTGCCAGCAGCCGCACTAGCGGAGGGCCCTACGAGCAGTACTTC. Its protein product is CASSRTSGGPYEQYF.

The chain uses TRBV28 and TRBJ1-3; 8 bases fit TRBD1. Germline V lookup: CDR1 MDHEN, CDR2 SYDVKM. J lost 5 bases, V lost 6 bases, and 18 bases had no gene match. The length of the CDR3 is 18 residues. The CDR3 DNA reads TGTGCCAGCAGGCACAGGGGGGCGTCATCCCACGAGAGAAACACCATATATTTT. Translation gives CASRHRGASSHERNTIYF.

The chain recombines TRBV5-4 with TRBJ2-7; TRBD1 aligns across 7 bases. In germline, CDR1 is SGHNT, CDR2 YYREEE (reference sequence). The CDR3 runs to 16 residues. V shed 6 bases and J 0 bases; nucleotides not matched to a gene: 12. The CDR3 here is CASTDNRGRFSYEQYF. The CDR3 DNA follows: TGTGCCAGCACCGATAACAGGGGAAGGTTCTCCTACGAGCAGTACTTC.

The rearrangement uses TRBV3-1 (or the pseudogene TRBV3-2) and TRBJ1-1; TRBD1 matches 10 bases. Germline V lookup: CDR1 LGHDT, CDR2 YNNKEL (reference sequence). J gave up 8 bases and V 5 bases, and 8 bases lay outside the gene matches. This CDR3 region has 14 residues. CDR3 in amino acids: CASSSRDRGGEAFF. The CDR3 DNA follows: TGTGCCAGCAGCTCCAGGGACAGGGGAGGGGAAGCTTTCTTT.

The chain carries TRBV11-2 and TRBJ2-1; no clear D gene. The CDR3 covers 13 residues. The germline V gene encodes CDR1 SGHAT and CDR2 FQNNGV. V was trimmed by 0 bases and J by 7 bases, leaving 7 bases between them. The CDR3 nucleotides are TGTGCCAGCAGCTTAGATCGGCGGAATGAGCAGTTCTTC. This gives the protein CASSLDRRNEQFF.

The rearrangement uses TRBV19 and TRBJ2-7, with D maybe TRBD1 (6 bases). V was cut by 4 bases and J by 2 bases, with 12 bases left in between. The CDR3 consists of 14 residues. Germline loops: CDR1 LNHDA, CDR2 SQIVND (reference sequence). Here the CDR3 DNA reads TGTGCCAGTAGTAGGGACAAGCAAACCTACGAGCAGTACTTC. It encodes CASSRDKQTYEQYF.

This clone was counted a single time. The chain joins TRBV28 to TRBJ1-5, with D possibly being TRBD1 (5 bases). From germline, CDR1 is MDHEN and CDR2 SYDVKM. The CDR3 is made up of 16 amino acids. V was trimmed by 4 bases and J by 4 bases, leaving 17 bases between them. The chain's CDR3 is CASSSPGGIGNQPQHF. The CDR3 DNA reads TGTGCCAGCAGTTCCCCCGGGGGAATTGGGAATCAGCCCCAGCATTTT.

The V call is TRBV7-3, the J call TRBJ2-1, with 11 nucleotides matching TRBD2. There are 16 residues in the CDR3. The J segment lost 8 bases and the V segment lost 0 bases, leaving 6 bases of the junction unmatched. Germline V CDR1 and CDR2: SGHTA, FQGTGA. The CDR3 bases are TGTGCCAGCAGCTTAACGTTAGCGGGAGGGCCTGATGAGCAGTTCTTC. Its protein product is CASSLTLAGGPDEQFF.

The chain has TRBV10-3 and TRBJ1-3; TRBD1 matches at 8 bases. Germline V CDR1 and CDR2: ENHRY, SYGVKD. The CDR3 has 14 residues. V shed 4 bases, J shed 8 bases, and the junction held 7 bases outside the gene matches. The CDR3 region is CAISAGGAGDTIYF. Written as DNA, the CDR3 is TGTGCCATCAGTGCAGGGGGCGCGGGGGACACCATATATTTT.

CDR3 protein: CASSPDPGKTQYF. CDR3 coding DNA: TGTGCCAGCAGCCCTGACCCCGGGAAGACCCAGTACTTC. J is TRBJ2-5 and V is TRBV7-2; D possibly corresponds to TRBD2 (5 bases). The germline V and J ends were trimmed by 5 bases and 6 bases, with 13 bases remaining between them. This CDR3 spans 13 amino acids. Looked up from germline, CDR1 is SGHTA and CDR2 is FQGNSA. The complete variable domain, with remaining parts taken from reference TRBV7-2 and TRBJ2-5, reads GAGVSQSPSNKVTEKGKDVELRCDPISGHTALYWYRQSLGQGLEFLIYFQGNSAPDKSGLPSDRFSAERTGGSVSTLTIQRTQQEDSAVYLCASSPDPGKTQYFGPGTRLLVL.

This chain uses TRBV7-8 with TRBJ1-1; D remains ambiguous. The CDR3 length is 15 residues. From germline, CDR1 is SGHVS and CDR2 FQNEAQ. V shed 2 bases and J shed 6 bases, with 16 bases lying between them. The CDR3 loop reads CASSLFRVDGAEAFF. The CDR3 region has the DNA TGTGCCAGCAGCTTATTTCGGGTTGACGGCGCTGAAGCTTTCTTT.

The rearrangement uses TRBV7-9 and TRBJ1-2; no clear D gene. Per the germline V gene, CDR1 is SEHNR and CDR2 is FQNEAQ (reference sequence). Trimming took off 2 bases at V and 3 bases at J, with 13 bases between the two ends. The CDR3 covers 15 residues. The CDR3 reads CASSLIGSPYYGYTF. CDR3 in DNA: TGTGCCAGCAGCTTAATCGGGAGCCCTTACTATGGCTACACCTTC.

This sequence joins TRBV7-9 and TRBJ2-1; 15 nucleotides line up with TRBD2. CDR1 is SEHNR, CDR2 FQNEAQ, per germline (reference sequence). The CDR3 runs to 17 residues. V was pared by 5 bases and J by 6 bases, with 8 bases of the junction left unmatched. CDR3 nucleotide sequence: TGTGCCAGCAGCAGGACGGGACTAGCGGGGGGAGGCAATGAGCAGTTCTTC. Its protein product is CASSRTGLAGGGNEQFF.

The V call is TRBV28, the J call TRBJ1-2; 7 bases agree with TRBD1. The V and J ends lost 6 bases and 4 bases, in that order; junction bases with no gene match: 8. The germline V gene encodes CDR1 MDHEN and CDR2 SYDVKM. The CDR3 covers 14 residues. The CDR3 nucleotides are TGTGCCAGCAGGGGGGGACAGACATTCTATGGCTACACCTTC. This encodes CASRGGQTFYGYTF.